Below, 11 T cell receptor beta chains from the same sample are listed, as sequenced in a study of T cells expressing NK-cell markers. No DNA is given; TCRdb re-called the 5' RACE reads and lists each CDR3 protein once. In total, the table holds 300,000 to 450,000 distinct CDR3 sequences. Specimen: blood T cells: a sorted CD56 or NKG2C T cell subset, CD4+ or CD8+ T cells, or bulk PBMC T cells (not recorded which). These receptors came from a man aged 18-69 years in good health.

The CDR3: CASSLRAGAINEKLFF. The chain is built from TRBV12-3 or TRBV12-4 and TRBJ1-4. The CDR3 runs to 16 residues.

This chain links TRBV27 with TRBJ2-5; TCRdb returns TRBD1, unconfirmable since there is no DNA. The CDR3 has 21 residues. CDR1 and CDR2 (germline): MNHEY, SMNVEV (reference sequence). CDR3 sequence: CASSLFGAGRFSAGEPETQYF.

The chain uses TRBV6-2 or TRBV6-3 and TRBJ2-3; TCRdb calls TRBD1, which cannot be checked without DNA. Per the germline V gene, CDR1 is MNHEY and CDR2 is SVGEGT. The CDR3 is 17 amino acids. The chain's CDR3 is CASSTLQGAFFTDTQYF.

The CDR3 loop reads CSASSIRAVSSSDTQYF. J is TRBJ2-3 and V is TRBV20-1; TCRdb reports TRBD1, a call that lacks DNA to check it against. Germline V lookup: CDR1 DFQATT, CDR2 SNEGSKA (reference sequence). CDR3 length equals 17 residues.

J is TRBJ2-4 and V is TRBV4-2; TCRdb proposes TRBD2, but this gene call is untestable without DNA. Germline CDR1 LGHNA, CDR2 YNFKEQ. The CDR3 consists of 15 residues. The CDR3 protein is CASSHSGGPSAIQYF.

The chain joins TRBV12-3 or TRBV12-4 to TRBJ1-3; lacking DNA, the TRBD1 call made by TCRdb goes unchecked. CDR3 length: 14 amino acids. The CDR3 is CASSLGHRANTIYF.

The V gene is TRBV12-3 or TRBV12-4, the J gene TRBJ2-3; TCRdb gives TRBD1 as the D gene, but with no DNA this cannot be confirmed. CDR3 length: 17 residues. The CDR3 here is CASSLDGGIKVGDTQYF.

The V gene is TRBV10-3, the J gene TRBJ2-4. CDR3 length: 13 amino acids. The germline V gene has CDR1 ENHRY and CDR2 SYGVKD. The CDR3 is CAISDRAKNIQYF.

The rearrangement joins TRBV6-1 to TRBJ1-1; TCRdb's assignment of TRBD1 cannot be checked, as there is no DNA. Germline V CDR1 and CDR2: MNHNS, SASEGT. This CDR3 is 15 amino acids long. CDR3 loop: CASGFRSRGHTEAFF.

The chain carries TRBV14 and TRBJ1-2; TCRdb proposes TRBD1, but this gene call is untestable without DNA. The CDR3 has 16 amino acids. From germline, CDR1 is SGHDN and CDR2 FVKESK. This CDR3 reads CASSQSSRGLNYGYTF. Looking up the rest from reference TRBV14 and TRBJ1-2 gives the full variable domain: EAGVTQFPSHSVIEKGQTVTLRCDPISGHDNLYWYRRVMGKEIKFLLHFVKESKQDESGMPNNRFLAERTGGTYSTLKVQPAELEDSGVYFCASSQSSRGLNYGYTFGSGTRLTVV.

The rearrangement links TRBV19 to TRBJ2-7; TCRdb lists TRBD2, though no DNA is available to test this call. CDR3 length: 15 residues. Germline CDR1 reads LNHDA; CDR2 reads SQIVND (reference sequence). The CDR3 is CASSLAGATTYEQYF.